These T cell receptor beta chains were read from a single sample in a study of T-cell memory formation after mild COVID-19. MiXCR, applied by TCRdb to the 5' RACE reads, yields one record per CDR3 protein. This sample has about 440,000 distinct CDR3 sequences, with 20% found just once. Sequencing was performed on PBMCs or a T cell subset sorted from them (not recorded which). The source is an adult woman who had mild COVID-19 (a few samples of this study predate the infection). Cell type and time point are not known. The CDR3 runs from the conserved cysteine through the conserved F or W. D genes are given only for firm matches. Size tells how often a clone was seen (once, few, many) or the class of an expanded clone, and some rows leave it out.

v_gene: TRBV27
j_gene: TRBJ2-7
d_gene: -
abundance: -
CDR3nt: TGTGCCAGCAGTTTATTCGGGGCTCTCGAGCAGTACTTC
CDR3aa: CASSLFGALEQYF

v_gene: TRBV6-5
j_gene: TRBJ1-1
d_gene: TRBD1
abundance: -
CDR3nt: TGTGCCAGCACTCGAGGACAGGGGGTGAACACTGAAGCTTTCTTT
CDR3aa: CASTRGQGVNTEAFF

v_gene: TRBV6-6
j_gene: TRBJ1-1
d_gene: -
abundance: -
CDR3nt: TGTGCCAGCAGCTTATTGGGGACATTTAACACTGAAGCTTTCTTT
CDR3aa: CASSLLGTFNTEAFF

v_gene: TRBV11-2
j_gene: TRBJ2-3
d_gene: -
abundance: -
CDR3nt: TGTGCCAGCAGACAGGCGACTAGCACAGATACGCAGTATTTT
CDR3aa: CASRQATSTDTQYF

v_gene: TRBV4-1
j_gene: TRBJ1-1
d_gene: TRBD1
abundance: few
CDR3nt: TGCGCCAGCAGCCACCTAGGACAGGGGACTGAAGCTTTCTTT
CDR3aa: CASSHLGQGTEAFF

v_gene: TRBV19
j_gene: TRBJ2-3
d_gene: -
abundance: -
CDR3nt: TGTGCCACCCGAAGCACAGATACGCAGTATTTT
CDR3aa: CATRSTDTQYF

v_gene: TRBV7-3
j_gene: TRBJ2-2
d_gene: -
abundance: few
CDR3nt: TGTGCCAGCAGACGATCGAACACCGGGGAGCTGTTTTTT
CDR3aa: CASRRSNTGELFF

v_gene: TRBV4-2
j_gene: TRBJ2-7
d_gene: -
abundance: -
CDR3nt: TGTGCCAGCAGCCAAGATGAGGGGAAGGGAACCTACGAGCAGTACTTC
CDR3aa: CASSQDEGKGTYEQYF

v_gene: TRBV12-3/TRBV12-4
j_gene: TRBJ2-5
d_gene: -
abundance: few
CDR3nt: TGTGCCAGCAGTATGGGGTTTAGCGGAACTGAGACCCAGTACTTC
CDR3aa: CASSMGFSGTETQYF

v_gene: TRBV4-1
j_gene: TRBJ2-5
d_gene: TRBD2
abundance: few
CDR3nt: TGCGCCAGCAGCCAAGATCCGATGACTAGCGGGGGGGCCAGGGAGACCCAGTACTTC
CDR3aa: CASSQDPMTSGGARETQYF

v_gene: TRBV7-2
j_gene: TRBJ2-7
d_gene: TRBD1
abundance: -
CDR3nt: TGTGCCAGCAGCTTAGCCCTCGACAGGGGGTCATACGAGCAGTACTTC
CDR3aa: CASSLALDRGSYEQYF

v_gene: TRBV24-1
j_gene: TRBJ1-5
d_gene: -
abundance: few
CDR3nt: TGTGCCACCAGTGACCGGACAGCCAGCAATCAGCCCCAGCATTTT
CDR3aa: CATSDRTASNQPQHF

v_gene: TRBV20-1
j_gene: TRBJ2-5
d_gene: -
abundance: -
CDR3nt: TGCAGTGCTAGAGAAATCCAGGCGCGAGAGACCCAGTACTTC
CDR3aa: CSAREIQARETQYF

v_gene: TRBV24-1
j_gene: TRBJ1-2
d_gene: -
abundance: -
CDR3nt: TGTGCCACCAGGGAAGGGACCGGTAAAGGGTATGGCTACACCTTC
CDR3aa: CATREGTGKGYGYTF

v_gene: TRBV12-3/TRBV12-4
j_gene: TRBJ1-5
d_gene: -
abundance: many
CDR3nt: TGTGCCAGCGCTATTAGCGGCAATCAGCCCCAGCATTTT
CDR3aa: CASAISGNQPQHF

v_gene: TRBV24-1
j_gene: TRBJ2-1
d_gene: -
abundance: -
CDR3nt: TGTGCCACCAGTGACAGCCGGGACGAGCCCTACAATGAGCAGTTCTTC
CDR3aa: CATSDSRDEPYNEQFF

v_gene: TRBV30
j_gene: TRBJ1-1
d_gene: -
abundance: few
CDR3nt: TGTGCCTGGGAGCAAGGCGCGAACACTGAAGCTTTCTTT
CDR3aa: CAWEQGANTEAFF

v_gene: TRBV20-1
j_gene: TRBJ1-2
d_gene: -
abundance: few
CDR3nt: TGCAGTGCTAGAGATAACGGCGGGGACGTCTATGGCTACACCTTC
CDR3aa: CSARDNGGDVYGYTF

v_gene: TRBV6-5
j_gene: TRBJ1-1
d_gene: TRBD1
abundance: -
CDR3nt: TGTGCCAGCAGACAACCCACCGGGACAGGGTGGGCCACTGAAGCTTTCTTT
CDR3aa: CASRQPTGTGWATEAFF

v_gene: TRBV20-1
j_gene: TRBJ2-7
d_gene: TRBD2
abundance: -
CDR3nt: TGCAGTGCTAGGACCAGACTAGCGGGGGCCTCCTACGAGCAGTACTTC
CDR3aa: CSARTRLAGASYEQYF

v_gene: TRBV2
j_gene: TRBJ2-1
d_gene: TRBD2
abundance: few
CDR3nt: TGTGCCAGCAGCGCTCTAGCGGGGAAGGGCAATGAGCAGTTCTTC
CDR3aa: CASSALAGKGNEQFF

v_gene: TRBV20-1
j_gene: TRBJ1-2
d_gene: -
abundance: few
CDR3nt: TGCAGTGCCCCTCAGATCAGCAGGGCAGGAGGCTACACCTTC
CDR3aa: CSAPQISRAGGYTF

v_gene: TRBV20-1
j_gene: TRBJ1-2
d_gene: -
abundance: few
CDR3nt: TGCAGTGCTAGGGAAGAACCAGCTAACTATGGCTACACCTTC
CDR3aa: CSAREEPANYGYTF

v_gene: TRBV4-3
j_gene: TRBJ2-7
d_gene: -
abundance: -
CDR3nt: TGCGCCAGCAGCCAAGACCGCCGGCTGCCACACTACGAGCAGTACTTC
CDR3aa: CASSQDRRLPHYEQYF

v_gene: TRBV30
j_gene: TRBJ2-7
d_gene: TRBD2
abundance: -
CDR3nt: TGTGCCTGGAGTCTTAGCGGGGCCTTGTACGAGCAGTACTTC
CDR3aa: CAWSLSGALYEQYF

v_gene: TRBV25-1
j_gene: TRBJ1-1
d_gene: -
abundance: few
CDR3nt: TGTGCCAGCTCCGTATCTCGGGGGGCTGAAGCTTTCTTT
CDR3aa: CASSVSRGAEAFF

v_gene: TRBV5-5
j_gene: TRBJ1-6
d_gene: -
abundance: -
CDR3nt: TGTGCCAGCAGCTTGGAACCGACAAATCTCCCTTCACCCCTCCACTTT
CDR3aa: CASSLEPTNLPSPLHF

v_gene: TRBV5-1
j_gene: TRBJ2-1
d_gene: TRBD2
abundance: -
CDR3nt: TGCGCCAGCACCCATCTCTCAGCGGGAAATAACAATGAGCAGTTCTTC
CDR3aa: CASTHLSAGNNNEQFF

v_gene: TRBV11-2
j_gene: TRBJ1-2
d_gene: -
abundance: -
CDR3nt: TGTGCCAGCAGCCGTATCGGGATCACCTATGGCTACACCTTC
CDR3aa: CASSRIGITYGYTF

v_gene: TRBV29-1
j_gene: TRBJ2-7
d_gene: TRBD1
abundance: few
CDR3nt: TGCAGCGTTCGGACAGGCAGCTCCTACGAGCAGTACTTC
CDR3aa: CSVRTGSSYEQYF

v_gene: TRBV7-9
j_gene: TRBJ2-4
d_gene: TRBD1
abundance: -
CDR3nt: TGTGCCAGCAGCTCCCCGACAGGGGCAGCCAAAAACATTCAGTACTTC
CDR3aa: CASSSPTGAAKNIQYF

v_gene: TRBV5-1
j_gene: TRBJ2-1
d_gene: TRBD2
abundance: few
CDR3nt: TGCGCCAGCAGCTTGGCCGTTCGCGGGAGCCCCAATGAGCAGTTCTTC
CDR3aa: CASSLAVRGSPNEQFF

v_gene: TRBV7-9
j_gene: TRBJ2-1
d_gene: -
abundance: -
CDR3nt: TGTGCCAGCAGCCCCAAAAGGCCAGGCGTAGTAGGGAATGAGCAGTTCTTC
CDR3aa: CASSPKRPGVVGNEQFF

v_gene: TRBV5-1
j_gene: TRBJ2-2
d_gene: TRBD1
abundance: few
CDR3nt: TGCGCCAGCAGCTTGGGTGGACAGGGGCACACCGGGGAGCTGTTTTTT
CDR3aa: CASSLGGQGHTGELFF

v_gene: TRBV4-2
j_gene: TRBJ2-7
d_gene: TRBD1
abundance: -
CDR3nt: TGTGCCAGCAGCGCCTCGGACAGGGGGTCCGAGCAGTACTTC
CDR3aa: CASSASDRGSEQYF

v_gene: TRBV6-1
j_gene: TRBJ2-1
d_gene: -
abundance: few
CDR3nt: TGTGCCAGCAGGAACTACAATGAGCAGTTCTTC
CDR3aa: CASRNYNEQFF

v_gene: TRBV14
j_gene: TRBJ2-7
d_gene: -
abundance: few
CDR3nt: TGTGCCAGCAGCCAAGATCTGGGGGCCTCCTTCTACGAGCAGTACTTC
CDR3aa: CASSQDLGASFYEQYF

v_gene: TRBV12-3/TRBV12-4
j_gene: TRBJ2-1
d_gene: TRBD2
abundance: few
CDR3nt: TGTGCCAGCAGCCCTCTAGCGGGAGGTTTCTTCTTC
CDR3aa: CASSPLAGGFFF

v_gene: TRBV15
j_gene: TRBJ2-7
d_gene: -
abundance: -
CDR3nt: TGTGCCACCAGCAGTAAGGTCTCCTACGAGCAGTACTTC
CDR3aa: CATSSKVSYEQYF

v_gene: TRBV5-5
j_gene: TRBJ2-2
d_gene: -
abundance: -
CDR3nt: TGTGCCAGCAGCTTTGGGGTCCCTCCGAACACCGGGGAGCTGTTTTTT
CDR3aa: CASSFGVPPNTGELFF

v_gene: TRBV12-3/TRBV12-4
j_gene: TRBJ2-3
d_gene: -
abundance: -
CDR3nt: TGTGCCAGCAGCACCCTCCCTGATACGCAGTATTTT
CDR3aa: CASSTLPDTQYF

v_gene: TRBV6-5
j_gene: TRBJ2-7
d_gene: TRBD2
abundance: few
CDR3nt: TGTGCCAGCAGTTTTGGCTGGGGGGGGTCCTACGAGCAGTACTTC
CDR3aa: CASSFGWGGSYEQYF

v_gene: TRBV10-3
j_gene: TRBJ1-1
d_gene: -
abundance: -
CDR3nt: TGTGCCATCAGTGGAGGGACATCCAACACTGAAGCTTTCTTT
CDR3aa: CAISGGTSNTEAFF

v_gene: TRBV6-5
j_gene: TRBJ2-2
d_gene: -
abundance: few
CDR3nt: TGTGCCAGCAGTGCGGGACTCGGGACCGGGGAGCTGTTTTTT
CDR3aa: CASSAGLGTGELFF

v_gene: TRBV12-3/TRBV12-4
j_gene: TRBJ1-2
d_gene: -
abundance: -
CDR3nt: TGTGCCAGCACTACCCAGGGATATACGCCCGGGCCAGTCATGTATGGCTACACCTTC
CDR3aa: CASTTQGYTPGPVMYGYTF

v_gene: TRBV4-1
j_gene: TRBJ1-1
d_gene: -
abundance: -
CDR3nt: TGCGCCAGCAGCCAAGGATCAGGGACGGCCACTGAAGCTTTCTTT
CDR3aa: CASSQGSGTATEAFF

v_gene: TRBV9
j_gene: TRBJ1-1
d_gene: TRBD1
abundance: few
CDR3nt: TGTGCCAGCAGCTTCACCGGGACAGGGTTTCAGACTGAAGCTTTCTTT
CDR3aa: CASSFTGTGFQTEAFF